The clone carrying this T cell receptor (beta chain) came up a few times. The antigen is undetermined. This CDR3 comprises 16 residues. With 7 bases removed from V and 8 bases from J, the gap between germline ends came to 24 bases. The sample belongs to a study of regulatory T cells in long-lasting Graves disease. Findings and caveats of the study: Comparison showed that persistent patients shared more public clonotypes (about 2,700) than new patients (966). With persistent disease, TRBV28, TRBJ1-2 and TRBJ2-5 were the favored segments.

Library construction for TCR beta used iRepertoire HTBI primers and Arm-PCR of CDR3 regions. TCRdb re-analysed the multiplex PCR reads in MiXCR, keeping a single row per CDR3 protein. The sample holds about 440,000 distinct CDR3 sequences; roughly 15% are singletons and the top ten take around 11%. Regarding time point: newly diagnosed GD, antithyroid drugs for less than 3 months. Preparation of the TCR library used RNA extracted from PBMCs. These data are also associated with another study on T cells in Graves' hyperthyroidism and ophthalmopathy. That investigation notes: HTBI primers were the set used in a first-round RT-PCR of the TCR CDR3. Blood also contained most expanded thyroid clonotypes above 0.001.

The TCR originated in a woman in her twenties or thirties with Graves disease. The V gene is TRBV12-3 or TRBV12-4, the J gene TRBJ2-4; tentative D call: TRBD2 (6 bases). The specimen comprised peripheral blood mononuclear cells (PBMCs), sampled at new diagnosis, from a patient treated with antithyroid drugs. The CDR3 sequence is CASTSRRDFRVDIQYF. The CDR3 region has the DNA TGTGCCAGCACCTCCCGAAGGGACTTCCGAGTGGACATTCAGTACTTC.